In its sample, the clone carrying this TCR beta chain was seen many times. The sample belongs to a study of T-cell reconstitution after alpha-beta-depleted transplantation in children. Preparation of the TCRbeta library used unique molecular identifiers. TCRdb passed the PCR reads through MiXCR, listing each CDR3 protein once. The data hold around 22,000 distinct CDR3 sequences, with around 9.9% observed a single time. Germline V gives CDR1 DFQATT, CDR2 SNEGSKA (reference sequence). The CDR3 runs to 14 residues. V was pared by 3 bases and J by 0 bases, with 11 bases between. V is TRBV20-1 and J is TRBJ1-2; maybe TRBD1 (5 bases). The sample consisted of PBMCs from the stem cell graft donor, taken from the stem cell graft. The sequence was collected from a human donor who donated a stem cell graft to a child with chronic granulomatous disease. CDR3 coding DNA: TGCAGTGCTAGTCACCGGGGGACTAACTATGGCTACACCTTC. Translation gives CSASHRGTNYGYTF.